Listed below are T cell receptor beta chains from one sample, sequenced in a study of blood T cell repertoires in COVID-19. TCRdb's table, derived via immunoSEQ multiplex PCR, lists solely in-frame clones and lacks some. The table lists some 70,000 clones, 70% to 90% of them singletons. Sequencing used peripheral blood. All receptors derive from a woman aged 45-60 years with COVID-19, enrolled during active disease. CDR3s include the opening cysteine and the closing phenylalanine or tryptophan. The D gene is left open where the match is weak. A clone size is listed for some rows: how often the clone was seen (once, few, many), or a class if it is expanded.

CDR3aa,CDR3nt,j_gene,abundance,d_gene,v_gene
CATSRGGTWEEQYF,TGTGCCACCAGCAGAGGGGGCACCTGGGAAGAGCAGTACTTC,TRBJ2-7,.,.,TRBV15
CASSLGGQTQAKNIQYF,TGTGCCAGCAGCTTGGGGGGCCAGACACAAGCCAAAAACATTCAGTACTTC,TRBJ2-4,.,.,TRBV5-4
CASTLLAGVPDTQYF,TGTGCCAGCACCCTACTAGCGGGAGTACCAGATACGCAGTATTTT,TRBJ2-3,.,TRBD2,TRBV2
CASTLTGLDGYTF,TGTGCCAGCACTCTGACAGGTCTGGATGGCTACACCTTC,TRBJ1-2,.,.,TRBV2
CASSFGSVLSGNTIYF,TGTGCCAGCAGCTTCGGGTCAGTTCTTTCTGGAAACACCATATATTTT,TRBJ1-3,.,.,TRBV7-9
CASSLRRSQGYTF,TGTGCCAGCAGTTTAAGAAGGAGCCAAGGCTACACCTTC,TRBJ1-2,.,.,TRBV28
CASRFSGLSYNEQFF,TGTGCCAGCAGGTTTAGCGGGCTCTCCTACAATGAGCAGTTCTTC,TRBJ2-1,.,TRBD2,TRBV11-2
CASSPNTGERSEQYF,TGTGCCAGCAGCCCTAACACAGGGGAGAGGTCCGAGCAGTACTTC,TRBJ2-7,.,TRBD1,TRBV9
CASSLDRNTQYF,TGTGCCAGCAGCTTAGACAGGAATACGCAGTATTTT,TRBJ2-3,.,.,TRBV11-2
CASSILRSGANVLTF,TGTGCCAGTAGTATTCTACGCTCTGGGGCCAACGTCCTGACTTTC,TRBJ2-6,.,.,TRBV19
CASSTGTTYEQYF,TGTGCCAGTAGTACCGGGACAACTTACGAGCAGTACTTC,TRBJ2-7,.,.,TRBV19
CASSFGEVNQPQHF,TGTGCCAGCAGCTTCGGGGAAGTCAATCAGCCCCAGCATTTT,TRBJ1-5,.,.,TRBV5-6
CASKDRATSGYTF,TGTGCCAGTAAGGACAGGGCAACCTCGGGCTACACCTTC,TRBJ1-2,.,TRBD1,TRBV19
CASSTTGWAYNEQFF,TGTGCCAGCAGTACAACAGGGTGGGCCTACAATGAGCAGTTCTTC,TRBJ2-1,.,.,TRBV6-2/TRBV6-3
CSAEQGDTQYF,TGCAGTGCTGAACAGGGAGATACGCAGTATTTT,TRBJ2-3,.,.,TRBV20-1
CASSLVLAGYYEQYF,TGTGCCAGCAGCTTGGTCCTAGCGGGGTACTACGAGCAGTACTTC,TRBJ2-7,once,TRBD2,TRBV5-5
CASSKTATYEQYF,TGTGCCAGCAGCAAAACAGCCACCTACGAGCAGTACTTC,TRBJ2-7,.,.,TRBV9
CASSYGTGGYGYTF,TGTGCCAGCAGTTACGGTACAGGGGGCTATGGCTACACCTTC,TRBJ1-2,.,TRBD1,TRBV6-5
CASIPGTGPTGELFF,TGTGCCAGCATCCCAGGGACAGGGCCGACCGGGGAGCTGTTTTTT,TRBJ2-2,.,TRBD1,TRBV7-6
CASGGTGYSNQPQHF,TGTGCCAGCGGGGGGACAGGCTATAGCAATCAGCCCCAGCATTTT,TRBJ1-5,.,TRBD1,TRBV2
CATSGGYNEQFF,TGTGCCACCAGCGGCGGCTACAATGAGCAGTTCTTC,TRBJ2-1,.,.,TRBV12-3/TRBV12-4
CASSRSTSGSSYEQYF,TGTGCCAGCAGTCGCTCGACTAGCGGATCCTCCTACGAGCAGTACTTC,TRBJ2-7,.,TRBD2,TRBV11-2
CASSLGRGEAFF,TGTGCCAGCAGTTTAGGCCGGGGTGAAGCTTTCTTT,TRBJ1-1,.,.,TRBV28
CASSSKRTVTYEQYF,TGTGCCAGCAGTTCTAAACGGACAGTGACCTACGAGCAGTACTTC,TRBJ2-7,.,.,TRBV28
CASRWTPAGKLFF,TGTGCCAGCAGATGGACACCCGCCGGGAAACTGTTTTTT,TRBJ1-4,.,.,TRBV6-5
CASSIGQKTEAFF,TGTGCCAGTAGTATAGGGCAGAAGACTGAAGCTTTCTTT,TRBJ1-1,.,.,TRBV19
CASSSRTSGSSYNEQFF,TGTGCCAGCAGCTCCCGGACTAGCGGAAGCTCCTACAATGAGCAGTTCTTC,TRBJ2-1,.,TRBD2,TRBV7-3
CASSRLANDEQFF,TGTGCCAGCAGCCGACTAGCGAACGATGAGCAGTTCTTC,TRBJ2-1,.,TRBD2,TRBV28
CASSALWRASTDTQYF,TGTGCCAGCAGCGCCCTATGGCGGGCGAGCACAGATACGCAGTATTTT,TRBJ2-3,few,.,TRBV27
CASSFTGAQGENTEAFF,TGTGCCAGCAGTTTCACAGGGGCTCAAGGGGAGAACACTGAAGCTTTCTTT,TRBJ1-1,.,TRBD1,TRBV6-9
CASSSPWALGSLEVNEQFF,TGTGCCAGCAGTTCCCCATGGGCCCTGGGTAGTCTGGAGGTCAATGAGCAGTTCTTC,TRBJ2-1,.,.,TRBV28
CASSDVGRGEKLFF,TGTGCCAGCAGTGACGTTGGTCGAGGAGAAAAACTGTTTTTT,TRBJ1-4,.,.,TRBV25-1
CAISEFQDRMIGEQYF,TGTGCCATCAGTGAATTTCAAGACAGGATGATAGGGGAGCAGTACTTC,TRBJ2-7,.,.,TRBV10-3
CASSVPRANEQFF,TGTGCCAGCAGCGTGCCCCGCGCCAATGAGCAGTTCTTC,TRBJ2-1,.,.,TRBV5-4
CASSLVLAGTQYF,TGTGCCAGCAGCTTAGTTCTCGCCGGGACCCAGTACTTC,TRBJ2-5,.,.,TRBV7-3
CASSEHSLAMDEQFF,TGCGCCAGCAGTGAGCATAGTCTAGCGATGGATGAGCAGTTCTTC,TRBJ2-1,.,.,TRBV10-1
CASSLNQPQHF,TGTGCCAGCAGCCTGAATCAGCCCCAGCATTTT,TRBJ1-5,.,.,TRBV28
CASRSVGVSTGELFF,TGTGCCAGCAGGTCCGTCGGGGTGTCCACCGGGGAGCTGTTTTTT,TRBJ2-2,.,.,TRBV6-5
CASSRTPSRQNNSPLHF,TGTGCCAGCAGCCGCACTCCGTCAAGACAGAATAATTCACCCCTCCACTTT,TRBJ1-6,.,.,TRBV3-1/TRBV3-2
CASSRALSGLAGSYEQYF,TGCGCCAGCAGCCGAGCCCTTTCGGGGCTAGCGGGATCGTACGAGCAGTACTTC,TRBJ2-7,.,TRBD2,TRBV4-3
CASSRGGDQPQHF,TGTGCCAGCAGCCGAGGCGGAGATCAGCCCCAGCATTTT,TRBJ1-5,once,.,TRBV3-1/TRBV3-2
CASSFVAGGPWSYNEQFF,TGTGCCAGCAGCTTTGTAGCGGGAGGGCCCTGGTCCTACAATGAGCAGTTCTTC,TRBJ2-1,.,TRBD2,TRBV5-4
CASSFRQGTSYGYTF,TGTGCCAGCAGCTTCCGACAGGGAACCAGCTATGGCTACACCTTC,TRBJ1-2,.,TRBD1,TRBV5-4
CASSLDAGVGTDTQYF,TGTGCCAGCAGCTTAGACGCGGGAGTTGGCACAGATACGCAGTATTTT,TRBJ2-3,.,TRBD2,TRBV7-3
CASSPAGYRREQYF,TGCGCCAGCAGCCCGGCAGGGTATCGACGGGAGCAGTACTTC,TRBJ2-7,once,.,TRBV5-1
CASSVLAGGPEGIGDTQYF,TGTGCCAGCAGCGTCCTAGCGGGAGGGCCTGAGGGGATAGGAGATACGCAGTATTTT,TRBJ2-3,.,TRBD2,TRBV27
CATSDRSGQGHEQFF,TGTGCCACCAGTGATCGATCCGGACAGGGCCATGAGCAGTTCTTC,TRBJ2-1,.,TRBD1,TRBV24-1
CASSLPMGLASTDTQYF,TGTGCCAGCAGTTTACCCATGGGACTTGCTAGCACAGATACGCAGTATTTT,TRBJ2-3,.,.,TRBV28
CASSLQANYGYTF,TGTGCCAGCAGCCTACAGGCTAACTATGGCTACACCTTC,TRBJ1-2,.,.,TRBV5-5